Sequencing of this T cell receptor (beta chain) was carried out in a study of control samples from healthy donors and cancer patients. This clone was recorded only once. Profiling relied on immunoSEQ multiplex PCR, and the TCRdb table lists in-frame clones only, not all of them. The sample holds 95,000 to 100,000 clones, approximately 90% seen once. The receptor comes from a man aged 25-45 years in good health. Sequencing was carried out using blood.

In DNA form, the CDR3 reads TGTGCCAGCAGCGTTCTGACCGAGGGGGCGCGCACCGGGGAGCTGTTTTTT. Protein: CASSVLTEGARTGELFF. The V and J genes are TRBV9 and TRBJ2-2; 7 nucleotides align to TRBD1. In germline, CDR1 is SGDLS, CDR2 YYNGEE. Trimming cost V 2 bases and J 4 bases; bases outside gene matches: 11. The CDR3 sequence is 17 residues long.